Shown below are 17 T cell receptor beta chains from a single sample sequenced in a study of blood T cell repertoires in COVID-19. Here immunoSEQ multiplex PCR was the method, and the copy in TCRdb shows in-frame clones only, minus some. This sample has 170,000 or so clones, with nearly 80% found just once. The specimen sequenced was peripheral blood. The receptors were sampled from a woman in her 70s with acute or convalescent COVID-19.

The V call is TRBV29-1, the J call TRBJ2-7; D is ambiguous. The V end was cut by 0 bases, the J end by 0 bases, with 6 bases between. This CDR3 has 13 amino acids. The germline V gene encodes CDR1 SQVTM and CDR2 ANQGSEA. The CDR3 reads CSVEDSISYEQYF. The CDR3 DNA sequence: TGCAGCGTTGAAGATAGCATCTCCTACGAGCAGTACTTC.

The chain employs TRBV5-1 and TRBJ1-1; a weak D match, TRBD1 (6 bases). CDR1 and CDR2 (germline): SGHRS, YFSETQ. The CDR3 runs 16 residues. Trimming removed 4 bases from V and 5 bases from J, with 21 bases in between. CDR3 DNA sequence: TGCGCCAGCAGCCGGAGGGGGGGGTCCCCTGGGACTGAAGCTTTCTTT. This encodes CASSRRGGSPGTEAFF. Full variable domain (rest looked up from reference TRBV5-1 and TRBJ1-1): KAGVTQTPRYLIKTRGQQVTLSCSPISGHRSVSWYQQTPGQGLQFLFEYFSETQRNKGNFPGRFSGRQFSNSRSEMNVSTLELGDSALYLCASSRRGGSPGTEAFFGQGTRLTVV.

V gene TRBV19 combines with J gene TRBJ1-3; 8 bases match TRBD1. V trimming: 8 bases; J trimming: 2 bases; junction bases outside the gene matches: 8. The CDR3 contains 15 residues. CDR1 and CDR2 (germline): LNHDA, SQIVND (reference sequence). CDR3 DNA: TGTGCCAGTGAATTAAACAGGGGGACTGGAAACACCATATATTTT. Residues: CASELNRGTGNTIYF. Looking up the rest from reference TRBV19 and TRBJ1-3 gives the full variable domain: DGGITQSPKYLFRKEGQNVTLSCEQNLNHDAMYWYRQDPGQGLRLIYYSQIVNDFQKGDIAEGYSVSREKKESFPLTVTSAQKNPTAFYLCASELNRGTGNTIYFGEGSWLTVV.

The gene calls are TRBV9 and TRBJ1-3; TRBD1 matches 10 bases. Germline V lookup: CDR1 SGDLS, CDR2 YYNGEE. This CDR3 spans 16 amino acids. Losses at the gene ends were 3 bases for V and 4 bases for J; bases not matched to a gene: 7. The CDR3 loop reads CASSGTGGTAGNTIYF. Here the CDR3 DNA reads TGTGCCAGCAGCGGGACAGGGGGTACGGCGGGAAACACCATATATTTT.

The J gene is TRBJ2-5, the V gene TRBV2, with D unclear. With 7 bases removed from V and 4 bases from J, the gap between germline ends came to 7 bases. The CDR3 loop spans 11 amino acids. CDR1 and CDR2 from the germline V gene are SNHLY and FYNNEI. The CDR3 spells CASTRVETQYF. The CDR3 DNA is TGTGCCAGCACCCGCGTAGAGACCCAGTACTTC.

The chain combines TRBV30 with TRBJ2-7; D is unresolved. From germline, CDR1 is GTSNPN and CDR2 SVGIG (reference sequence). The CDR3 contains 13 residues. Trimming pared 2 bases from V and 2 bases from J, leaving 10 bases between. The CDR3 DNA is TGTGCCTGGAGTAACCAGATCCCCTACGAGCAGTACTTC. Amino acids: CAWSNQIPYEQYF.

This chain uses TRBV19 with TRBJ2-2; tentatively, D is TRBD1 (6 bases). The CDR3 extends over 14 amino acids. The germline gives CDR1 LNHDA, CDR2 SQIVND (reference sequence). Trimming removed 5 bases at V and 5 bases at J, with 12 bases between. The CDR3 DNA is TGTGCCAGTAGTGAACAGGGTTATACCGGGGAGCTGTTTTTT. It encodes CASSEQGYTGELFF.

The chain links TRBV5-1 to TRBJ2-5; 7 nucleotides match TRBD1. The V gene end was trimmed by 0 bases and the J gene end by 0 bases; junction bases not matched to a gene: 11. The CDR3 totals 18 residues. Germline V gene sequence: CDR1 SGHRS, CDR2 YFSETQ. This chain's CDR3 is CASSLAPAGGDYQETQYF. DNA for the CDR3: TGCGCCAGCAGCTTGGCCCCCGCAGGGGGAGATTACCAAGAGACCCAGTACTTC. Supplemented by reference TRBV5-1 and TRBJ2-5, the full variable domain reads KAGVTQTPRYLIKTRGQQVTLSCSPISGHRSVSWYQQTPGQGLQFLFEYFSETQRNKGNFPGRFSGRQFSNSRSEMNVSTLELGDSALYLCASSLAPAGGDYQETQYFGPGTRLLVL.

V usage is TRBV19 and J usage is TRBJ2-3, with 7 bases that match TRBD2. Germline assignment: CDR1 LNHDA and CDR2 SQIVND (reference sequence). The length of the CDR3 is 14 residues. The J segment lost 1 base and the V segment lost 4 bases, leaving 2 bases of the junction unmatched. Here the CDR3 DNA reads TGTGCCAGTAGTACAAGCGGGGGCACAGATACGCAGTATTTT. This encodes CASSTSGGTDTQYF.

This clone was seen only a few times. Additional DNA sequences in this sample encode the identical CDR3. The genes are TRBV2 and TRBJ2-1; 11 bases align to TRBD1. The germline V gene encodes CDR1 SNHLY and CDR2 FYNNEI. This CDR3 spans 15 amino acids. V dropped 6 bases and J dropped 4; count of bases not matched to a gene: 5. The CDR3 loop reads CASRGGQGGYNEQFF. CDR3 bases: TGTGCCAGCAGGGGGGGACAGGGGGGGTACAATGAGCAGTTCTTC.

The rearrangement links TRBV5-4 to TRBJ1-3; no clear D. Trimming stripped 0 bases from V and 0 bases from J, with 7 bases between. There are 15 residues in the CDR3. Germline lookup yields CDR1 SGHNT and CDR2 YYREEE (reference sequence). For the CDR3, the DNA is TGTGCCAGCAGCTTGGGCGTCGACTCTGGAAACACCATATATTTT. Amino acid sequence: CASSLGVDSGNTIYF. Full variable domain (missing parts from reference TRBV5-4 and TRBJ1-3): ETGVTQSPTHLIKTRGQQVTLRCSSQSGHNTVSWYQQALGQGPQFIFQYYREEENGRGNFPPRFSGLQFPNYSSELNVNALELDDSALYLCASSLGVDSGNTIYFGEGSWLTVV.

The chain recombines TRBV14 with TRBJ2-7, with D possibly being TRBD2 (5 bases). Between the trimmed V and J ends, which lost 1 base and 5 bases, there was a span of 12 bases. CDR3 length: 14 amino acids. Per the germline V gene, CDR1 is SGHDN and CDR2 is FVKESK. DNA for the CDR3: TGTGCCAGCAGCCAAGCGGGGTTTACTCACGAGCAGTACTTC. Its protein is CASSQAGFTHEQYF.

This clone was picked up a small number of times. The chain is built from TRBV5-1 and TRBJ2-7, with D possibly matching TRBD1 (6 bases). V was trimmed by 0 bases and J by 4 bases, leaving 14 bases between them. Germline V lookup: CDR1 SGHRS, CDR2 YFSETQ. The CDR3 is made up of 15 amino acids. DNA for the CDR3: TGCGCCAGCAGCTTGGCCATAGGGGGTCAGTACGAGCAGTACTTC. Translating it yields CASSLAIGGQYEQYF.

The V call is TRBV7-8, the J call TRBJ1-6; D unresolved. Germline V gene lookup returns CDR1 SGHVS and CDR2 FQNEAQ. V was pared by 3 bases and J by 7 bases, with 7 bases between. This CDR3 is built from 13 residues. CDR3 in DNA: TGTGCCAGCAGCTTTAATGAGAATTCACCCCTCCACTTT. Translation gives CASSFNENSPLHF.

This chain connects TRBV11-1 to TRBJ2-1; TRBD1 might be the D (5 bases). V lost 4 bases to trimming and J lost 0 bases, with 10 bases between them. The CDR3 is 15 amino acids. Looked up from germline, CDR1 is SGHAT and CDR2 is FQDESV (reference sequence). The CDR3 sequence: CASSSDRYSYNEQFF. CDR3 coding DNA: TGTGCCAGCAGCTCTGACAGATACTCCTACAATGAGCAGTTCTTC. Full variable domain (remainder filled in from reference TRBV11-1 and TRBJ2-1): EAEVAQSPRYKITEKSQAVAFWCDPISGHATLYWYRQILGQGPELLVQFQDESVVDDSQLPKDRFSAERLKGVDSTLKIQPAELGDSAMYLCASSSDRYSYNEQFFGPGTRLTVL.

The CDR3 loop is CAISEGQGATDTQYF. The DNA for the CDR3 is TGTGCCATCAGTGAGGGACAGGGGGCAACAGATACGCAGTATTTT. The V call is TRBV10-3, the J call TRBJ2-3; 11 bases are a match to TRBD1. Germline trimming cut 2 bases from V and 3 bases from J; bases unmatched to any gene: 1. CDR1 is ENHRY, CDR2 SYGVKD, per germline. The CDR3 covers 15 residues.

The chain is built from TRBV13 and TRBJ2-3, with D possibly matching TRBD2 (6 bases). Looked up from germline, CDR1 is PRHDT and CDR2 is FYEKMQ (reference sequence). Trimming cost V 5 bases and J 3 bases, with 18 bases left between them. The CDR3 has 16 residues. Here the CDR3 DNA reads TGTGCCAGCAGCCCGCGGGCGGGAAGGGTAACAGATACGCAGTATTTT. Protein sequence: CASSPRAGRVTDTQYF.